A single T cell receptor (beta chain) is shown here with its context. What it binds is not known. The identical CDR3 is also encoded by other nucleotide sequences in the sample. Germline V gene data show CDR1 as MGHRA and CDR2 as YSYEKL. V was cut by 0 bases and J by 3 bases, with 8 bases left in between. The CDR3 is 14 residues long. This sample stems from a study of cytotoxic CD8 clonotypes in ibrutinib-treated CLL. Study at large: Results showed around 24 partial and 2 complete responses; following median approximately 68 months, around 15 remained remitted, roughly twelve advanced.

Study-wide points: Under treatment, the uncommon public clonotypes either contracted or remained stable. In comparison with age-matched healthy donors, baseline clonality was higher and tracked circulating CD8+ T-cell counts.

Sequencing was performed with immunoSEQ multiplex PCR; in TCRdb, only in-frame clones are kept and a portion is missing. This sample carries under 200,000 clones, under 85% of them seen once, and the ten largest clones take about 4.5%. The sequenced sample was PBMCs, obtained after 24 months of ibrutinib treatment. The V and J genes are TRBV4-1 and TRBJ1-1, with D maybe TRBD1 (6 bases). The receptor's source is a human donor with chronic lymphocytic leukemia. The DNA of the CDR3 is TGCGCCAGCAGCCAAGATGAGGGGGACACTGAAGCTTTCTTT. Amino acid sequence: CASSQDEGDTEAFF.